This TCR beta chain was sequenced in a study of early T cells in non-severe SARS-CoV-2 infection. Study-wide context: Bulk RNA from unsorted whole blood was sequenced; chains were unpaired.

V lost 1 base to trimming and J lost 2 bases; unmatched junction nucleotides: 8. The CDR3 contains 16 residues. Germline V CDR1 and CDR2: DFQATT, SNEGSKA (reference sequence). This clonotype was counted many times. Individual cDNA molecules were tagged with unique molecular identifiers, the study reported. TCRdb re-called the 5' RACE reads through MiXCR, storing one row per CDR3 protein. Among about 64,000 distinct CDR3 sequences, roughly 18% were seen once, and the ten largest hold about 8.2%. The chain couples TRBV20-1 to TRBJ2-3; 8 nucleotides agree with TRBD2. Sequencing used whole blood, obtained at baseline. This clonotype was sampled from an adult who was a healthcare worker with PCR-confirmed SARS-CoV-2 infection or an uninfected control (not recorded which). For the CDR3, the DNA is TGCAGTGCTAGAGCGCCTCGGCGGGGGGCCACAGATACGCAGTATTTT. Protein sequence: CSARAPRRGATDTQYF.